This TCR beta chain was observed in a study of T cell responses to AZD1222 COVID-19 vaccine. Regarding the study as a whole: Recipients of AZD1222 seropositive at baseline numbered only 5 to 7. It should be noted that donors were predominantly white British and more often female, and clonal diversity was possibly underestimated.

Comments on this clone: Antigen specificity is unknown.

Sequencing was performed with immunoSEQ multiplex PCR; in TCRdb, only in-frame clones are kept and a portion is missing. The sample holds more than 90,000 clones; more than 70% are singletons and the top ten take about 4%. V dropped 5 bases and J dropped 1 base, with 14 bases sitting between them. In germline, CDR1 is SGHDN, CDR2 FVKESK. The CDR3 has 16 residues. This chain joins TRBV14 and TRBJ2-2; a weak D match, TRBD1 (6 bases). The sample consisted of peripheral blood, taken 28 days after the second AZD1222 dose. The clonotype comes from an adult who received the AZD1222 COVID-19 vaccine. The CDR3 DNA follows: TGTGCCAGCAGCACCCGGGACACCCTGAACACCGGGGAGCTGTTTTTT. It specifies CASSTRDTLNTGELFF.